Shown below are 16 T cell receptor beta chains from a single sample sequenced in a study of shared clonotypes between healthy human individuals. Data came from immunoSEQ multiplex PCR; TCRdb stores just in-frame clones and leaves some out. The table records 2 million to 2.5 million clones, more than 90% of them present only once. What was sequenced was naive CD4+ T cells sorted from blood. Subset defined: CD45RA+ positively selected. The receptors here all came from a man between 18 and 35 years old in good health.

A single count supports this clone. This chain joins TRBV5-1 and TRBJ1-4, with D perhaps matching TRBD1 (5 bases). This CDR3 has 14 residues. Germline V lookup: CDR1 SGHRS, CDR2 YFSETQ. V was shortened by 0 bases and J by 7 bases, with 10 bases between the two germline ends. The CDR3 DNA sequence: TGCGCCAGCAGCTTGGTAGGGGAGGGTGAAAAACTGTTTTTT. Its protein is CASSLVGEGEKLFF.

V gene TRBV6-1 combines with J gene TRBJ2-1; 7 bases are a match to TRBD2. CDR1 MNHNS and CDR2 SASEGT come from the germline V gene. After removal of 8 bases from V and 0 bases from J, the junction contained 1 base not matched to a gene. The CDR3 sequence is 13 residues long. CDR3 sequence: CASGTTSYNEQFF. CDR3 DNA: TGTGCCAGCGGGACTACCTCCTACAATGAGCAGTTCTTC.

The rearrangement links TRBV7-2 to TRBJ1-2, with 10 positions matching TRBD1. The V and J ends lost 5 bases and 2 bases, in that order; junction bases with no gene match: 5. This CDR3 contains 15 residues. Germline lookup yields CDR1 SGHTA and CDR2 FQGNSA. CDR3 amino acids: CASSRQGAINYGYTF. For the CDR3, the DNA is TGTGCCAGCAGCCGACAGGGGGCTATCAACTATGGCTACACCTTC.

CDR3 protein: CASSQDFMVGTDTQYF. The CDR3 region has the DNA TGCGCCAGCAGCCAAGATTTCATGGTCGGGACAGATACGCAGTATTTT. The V and J genes are TRBV4-3 and TRBJ2-3, with D uncertain. Trimming cost V 0 bases and J 3 bases, with 13 bases left between them. The length of the CDR3 is 16 residues. CDR1 LGHNA and CDR2 YSLEER come from the germline V gene.

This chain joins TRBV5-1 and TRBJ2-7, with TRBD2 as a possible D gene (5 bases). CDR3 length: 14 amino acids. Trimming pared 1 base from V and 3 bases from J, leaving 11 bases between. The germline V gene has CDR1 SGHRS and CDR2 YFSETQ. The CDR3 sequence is CASSLWAGLYEQYF. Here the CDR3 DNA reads TGCGCCAGCAGCTTGTGGGCGGGCCTCTACGAGCAGTACTTC.

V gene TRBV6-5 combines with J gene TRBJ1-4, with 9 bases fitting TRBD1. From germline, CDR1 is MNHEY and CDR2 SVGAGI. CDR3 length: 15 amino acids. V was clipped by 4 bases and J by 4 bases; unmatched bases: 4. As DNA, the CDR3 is TGTGCCAGCAGTTCACAGACAGGGGGTAATGAAAAACTGTTTTTT. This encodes CASSSQTGGNEKLFF.

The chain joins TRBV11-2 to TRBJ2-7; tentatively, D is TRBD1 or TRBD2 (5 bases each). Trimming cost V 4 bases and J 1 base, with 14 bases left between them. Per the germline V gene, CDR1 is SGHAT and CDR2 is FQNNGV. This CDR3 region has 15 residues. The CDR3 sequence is CASSSPSWGSYEQYF. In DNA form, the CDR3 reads TGTGCCAGCAGCTCTCCCTCGTGGGGGTCCTACGAGCAGTACTTC.

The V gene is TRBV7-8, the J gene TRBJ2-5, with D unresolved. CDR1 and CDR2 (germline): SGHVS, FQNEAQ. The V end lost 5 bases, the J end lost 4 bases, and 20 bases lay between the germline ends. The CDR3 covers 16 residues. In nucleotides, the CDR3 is TGTGCCAGCAGCGCCCTTGGGCTCGGGTCTCCAGAGACCCAGTACTTC. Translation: CASSALGLGSPETQYF.

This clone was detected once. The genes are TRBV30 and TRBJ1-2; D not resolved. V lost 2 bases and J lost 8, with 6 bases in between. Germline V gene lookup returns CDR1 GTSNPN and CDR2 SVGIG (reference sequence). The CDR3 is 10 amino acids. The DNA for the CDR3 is TGTGCCTGGAGTAGGCGGGGCTACACCTTC. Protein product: CAWSRRGYTF.

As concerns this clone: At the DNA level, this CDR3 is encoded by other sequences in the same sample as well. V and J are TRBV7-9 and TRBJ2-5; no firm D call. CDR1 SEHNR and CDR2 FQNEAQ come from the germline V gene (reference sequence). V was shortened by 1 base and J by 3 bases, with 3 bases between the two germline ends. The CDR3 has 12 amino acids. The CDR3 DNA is TGTGCCAGCAGCTTAGTTGAAGAGACCCAGTACTTC. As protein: CASSLVEETQYF.

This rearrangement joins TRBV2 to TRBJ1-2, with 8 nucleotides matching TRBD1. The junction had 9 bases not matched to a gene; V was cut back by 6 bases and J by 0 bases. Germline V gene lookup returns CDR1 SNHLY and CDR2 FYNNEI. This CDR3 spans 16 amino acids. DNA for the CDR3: TGTGCCAGCAGAACCACCGGGACAGGATCTAACTATGGCTACACCTTC. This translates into CASRTTGTGSNYGYTF.

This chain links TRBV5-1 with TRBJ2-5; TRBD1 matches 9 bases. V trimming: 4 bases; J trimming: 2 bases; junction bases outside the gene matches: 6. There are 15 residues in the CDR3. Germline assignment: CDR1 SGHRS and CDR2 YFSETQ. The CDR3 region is CASSEPGQGQETQYF. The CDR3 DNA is TGCGCCAGCAGCGAACCGGGACAGGGACAAGAGACCCAGTACTTC.

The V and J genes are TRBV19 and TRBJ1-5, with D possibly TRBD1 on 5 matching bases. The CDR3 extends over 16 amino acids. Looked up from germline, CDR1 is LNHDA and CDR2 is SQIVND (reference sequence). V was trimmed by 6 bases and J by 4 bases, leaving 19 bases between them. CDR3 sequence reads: CASSFSGPHFNQPQHF. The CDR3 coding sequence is TGTGCCAGTAGCTTTTCGGGACCCCACTTTAATCAGCCCCAGCATTTT.

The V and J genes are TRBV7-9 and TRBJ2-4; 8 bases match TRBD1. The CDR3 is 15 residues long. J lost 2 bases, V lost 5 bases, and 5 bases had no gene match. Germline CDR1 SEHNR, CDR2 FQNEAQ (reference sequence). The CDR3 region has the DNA TGTGCCAGCAGCCCATGGACAGGGTCCAAAAACATTCAGTACTTC. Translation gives CASSPWTGSKNIQYF.

Written as DNA, the CDR3 is TGTGCCAGCTCACCGGCGAACAGCGAAGAGACCCAGTACTTC. Translated, it gives CASSPANSEETQYF. V usage is TRBV18 and J usage is TRBJ2-5; D not resolved. The CDR3 has 14 amino acids. Germline assignment: CDR1 KGHSH and CDR2 LQKENI. V shed 3 bases and J shed 3 bases, with 11 bases lying between them.

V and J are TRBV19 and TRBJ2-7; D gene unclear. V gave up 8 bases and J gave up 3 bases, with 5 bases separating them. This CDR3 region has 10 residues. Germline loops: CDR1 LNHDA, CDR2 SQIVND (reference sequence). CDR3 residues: CASWFYEQYF. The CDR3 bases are TGTGCCAGTTGGTTCTACGAGCAGTACTTC. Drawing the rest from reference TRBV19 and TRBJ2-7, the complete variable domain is DGGITQSPKYLFRKEGQNVTLSCEQNLNHDAMYWYRQDPGQGLRLIYYSQIVNDFQKGDIAEGYSVSREKKESFPLTVTSAQKNPTAFYLCASWFYEQYFGPGTRLTVT.